This is a list of T cell receptor beta chains from one sample in a study of T cells after yellow fever vaccination. Using its own MiXCR run on the 5' RACE reads, TCRdb lists one record per CDR3 protein. The table lists about 300,000 distinct CDR3 sequences, around 10% of them singletons, with approximately 3.5% in the top ten. Here the sequenced sample was CD4+ T cells sorted from PBMCs, taken 5 days after the yellow fever booster vaccination. The receptors were gathered from a man younger than 35 who received the YFV17D yellow fever vaccine. Both conserved end residues are part of each CDR3. D genes are given only for firm matches. Where a row states a size, it is once, few, many or the class of an expanded clone; other rows omit it.

j_call	clone_size	d_call	v_call	cdr3_aa	cdr3_nt
TRBJ2-5	few	TRBD2	TRBV7-2	CASSRTGTRGETQYF	TGTGCCAGCAGCCGTACCGGGACTAGGGGAGAGACCCAGTACTTC
TRBJ1-6	many	.	TRBV7-2	CASSSNQAGNASPLHF	TGTGCCAGCAGCTCCAACCAGGCAGGGAATGCGTCACCCCTCCACTTT
TRBJ1-1	.	TRBD1	TRBV5-1	CASSLGGDLTEAFF	TGCGCCAGCAGCTTAGGGGGCGACCTCACTGAAGCTTTCTTT
TRBJ2-5	many	.	TRBV7-2	CASSARTWDQETQYF	TGTGCCAGCAGCGCCCGGACGTGGGACCAAGAGACCCAGTACTTC
TRBJ1-4	few	.	TRBV7-2	CASSLVVRDEKLFF	TGTGCCAGCAGCTTAGTGGTCCGTGATGAAAAACTGTTTTTT
TRBJ1-6	few	.	TRBV7-9	CASSSSQGGSYNSPLHF	TGTGCCAGCAGCTCCTCCCAGGGCGGGTCCTATAATTCACCCCTCCACTTT
TRBJ1-2	few	.	TRBV18	CASSAGRGWNGYTF	TGTGCCAGCTCTGCGGGAAGGGGGTGGAATGGCTACACCTTC
TRBJ2-4	many	.	TRBV11-2	CASSPGRRGENIQYF	TGTGCCAGCAGCCCGGGGAGGCGGGGAGAAAACATTCAGTACTTC
TRBJ2-1	many	.	TRBV9	CASSALWDTSYNEQFF	TGTGCCAGCAGCGCCCTATGGGATACTTCGTACAATGAGCAGTTCTTC
TRBJ2-7	many	.	TRBV4-1	CASSQRSDNYEQYF	TGCGCCAGCAGCCAGAGATCCGATAACTACGAGCAGTACTTC
TRBJ1-2	few	.	TRBV25-1	CASSGTAYGYTF	TGTGCCAGCAGTGGGACAGCCTATGGCTACACCTTC
TRBJ1-2	few	TRBD1	TRBV7-9	CASSYSRQGDHGYTF	TGTGCCAGCAGCTATTCAAGACAGGGGGACCATGGCTACACCTTC
TRBJ2-1	.	.	TRBV5-8	CASSFRHGGSRQFF	TGTGCCAGCAGCTTCCGCCATGGGGGGTCAAGGCAGTTCTTC
TRBJ2-3	many	.	TRBV28	CASSHHGGGQGSTDTQYF	TGTGCCAGCAGCCACCATGGGGGGGGGCAGGGGAGCACAGATACGCAGTATTTT
TRBJ2-1	few	.	TRBV24-1	CATSRETGRNEQFF	TGTGCCACCTCCCGGGAGACAGGCAGGAATGAGCAGTTCTTC
TRBJ2-1	many	.	TRBV7-9	CASSRGPWNEQFF	TGTGCCAGCAGCCGGGGCCCTTGGAATGAGCAGTTCTTC
TRBJ1-1	.	.	TRBV4-2	CASSQDNRDTEAFF	TGTGCCAGCAGCCAAGATAACAGGGACACTGAAGCTTTCTTT
TRBJ2-1	.	TRBD1	TRBV2	CASRGQGAISEQFF	TGTGCCAGCAGGGGACAGGGGGCAATCAGTGAGCAGTTCTTC
TRBJ1-5	few	.	TRBV4-2	CASSTGAGNQPQHF	TGTGCCAGCAGCACTGGGGCTGGTAATCAGCCCCAGCATTTT
TRBJ2-7	few	.	TRBV20-1	CSARDWGEQYF	TGCAGTGCTAGAGATTGGGGCGAGCAGTACTTC
TRBJ2-3	.	.	TRBV6-4	CASRGLNTDTQYF	TGTGCCAGCAGGGGACTGAACACAGATACGCAGTATTTT
TRBJ1-5	few	.	TRBV28	CASSQGQTQPQHF	TGTGCCAGCAGCCAAGGACAAACCCAGCCCCAGCATTTT
TRBJ2-7	few	TRBD1	TRBV4-1	CASSQPRDREGEQYF	TGCGCCAGCAGCCAACCCAGGGACAGGGAAGGTGAGCAGTACTTC
TRBJ1-6	few	.	TRBV12-3/TRBV12-4	CASSFGQSSYNSPLHF	TGTGCCAGCAGTTTTGGACAAAGCTCCTATAATTCACCCCTCCACTTT
TRBJ1-6	.	TRBD1	TRBV12-3/TRBV12-4	CASSLATGGGNSPLHF	TGTGCCAGCAGTTTAGCGACAGGGGGCGGGAATTCACCCCTCCACTTT
TRBJ1-4	many	.	TRBV18	CASSPPIQGNEKLFF	TGTGCCAGCTCACCACCGATTCAGGGCAACGAAAAACTGTTTTTT
TRBJ2-1	few	TRBD2	TRBV11-3	CASSFMLAGGPNEQFF	TGTGCCAGCAGCTTTATGCTAGCGGGGGGCCCCAATGAGCAGTTCTTC
TRBJ2-2	few	.	TRBV6-4	CASSPEGGLHTGELFF	TGTGCCAGCAGCCCCGAGGGGGGACTTCACACCGGGGAGCTGTTTTTT
TRBJ2-3	.	TRBD2	TRBV20-1	CSANGGASTDTQYF	TGCAGTGCTAACGGGGGGGCCAGTACAGATACGCAGTATTTT
TRBJ2-2	many	.	TRBV6-2/TRBV6-3	CASRDTGELFF	TGTGCCAGCAGAGACACCGGGGAGCTGTTTTTT
TRBJ2-3	.	.	TRBV20-1	CSASVTHRTDTQYF	TGCAGTGCTAGTGTCACTCATCGCACAGATACGCAGTATTTT
TRBJ1-2	many	.	TRBV12-3/TRBV12-4	CASRSVRVNYGYTF	TGTGCCAGCAGATCCGTCAGGGTTAACTATGGCTACACCTTC
TRBJ2-6	many	.	TRBV29-1	CSVAMVGANVLTF	TGCAGCGTTGCCATGGTCGGGGCCAACGTCCTGACTTTC
TRBJ1-1	many	TRBD1	TRBV5-1	CASSLVAGGNTEAFF	TGCGCCAGCAGCTTGGTTGCAGGGGGGAACACTGAAGCTTTCTTT
TRBJ2-3	.	TRBD2	TRBV7-2	CASRASGGADTQYF	TGTGCCAGCAGGGCTAGCGGGGGGGCTGATACGCAGTATTTT
TRBJ1-3	.	.	TRBV9	CASSAEPDVISGNTIYF	TGTGCCAGCAGCGCCGAACCGGACGTTATCTCTGGAAACACCATATATTTT
TRBJ1-5	.	.	TRBV23-1	CASSPPKQPYCHF	TGCGCCAGCAGCCCACCCAAACAGCCCTATTGCCATTTT
TRBJ1-1	many	.	TRBV11-2	CASSLDRFPGRPRWAFF	TGTGCCAGCAGCTTAGACAGATTTCCGGGACGGCCAAGATGGGCTTTCTTT
TRBJ2-1	many	.	TRBV20-1	CSAKSADEQFF	TGCAGTGCAAAATCGGCGGATGAGCAGTTCTTC
TRBJ2-2	few	.	TRBV12-3/TRBV12-4	CASSFVTNPTYTGELFF	TGTGCCAGCAGTTTCGTCACCAATCCAACGTACACCGGGGAGCTGTTTTTT
TRBJ2-5	few	TRBD1	TRBV9	CASSVEDRGQGTQYF	TGTGCCAGCAGCGTAGAGGACAGGGGGCAGGGGACCCAGTACTTC
TRBJ1-2	.	TRBD1	TRBV7-2	CASSPNRDRGHGYTF	TGTGCCAGCAGCCCGAACCGGGACAGGGGCCATGGCTACACCTTC
TRBJ2-1	few	TRBD1	TRBV7-9	CASSLGTGIYEQFF	TGTGCCAGCAGCTTAGGGACAGGGATCTATGAGCAGTTCTTC
TRBJ2-4	.	TRBD1	TRBV6-5	CASSYLNDRGAKNIQYF	TGTGCCAGCAGTTACCTAAATGACAGGGGGGCCAAAAACATTCAGTACTTC
TRBJ2-5	many	.	TRBV4-3	CASSQDVGAKTQYF	TGCGCCAGCAGCCAAGATGTGGGGGCCAAGACCCAGTACTTC
TRBJ1-2	few	TRBD1	TRBV11-2	CASSSSPQGAGGYTF	TGTGCCAGCAGCTCCAGCCCACAGGGGGCAGGTGGCTACACCTTC
TRBJ1-5	many	.	TRBV4-1	CASSQEGGGSQPQHF	TGCGCCAGCAGCCAAGAGGGTGGGGGCAGTCAGCCCCAGCATTTT
TRBJ2-3	.	TRBD2	TRBV29-1	CSASGGAGDTQYF	TGCAGCGCTAGCGGGGGGGCCGGAGATACGCAGTATTTT
TRBJ2-3	few	TRBD2	TRBV4-1	CASSQDRRTSGGPETDTQYF	TGCGCCAGCAGCCAAGACAGGAGGACTAGCGGGGGCCCGGAAACAGATACGCAGTATTTT
TRBJ1-3	.	.	TRBV5-1	CASSLGGSSGNTIYF	TGCGCCAGCAGCTTAGGCGGGAGCTCTGGAAACACCATATATTTT
TRBJ1-2	few	TRBD1	TRBV20-1	CSARPTSDRGGYGYTF	TGCAGTGCTAGACCCACTTCCGACAGGGGTGGCTATGGCTACACCTTC
TRBJ2-5	.	.	TRBV2	CASSEPQTQYF	TGTGCCAGCAGTGAACCACAGACCCAGTACTTC